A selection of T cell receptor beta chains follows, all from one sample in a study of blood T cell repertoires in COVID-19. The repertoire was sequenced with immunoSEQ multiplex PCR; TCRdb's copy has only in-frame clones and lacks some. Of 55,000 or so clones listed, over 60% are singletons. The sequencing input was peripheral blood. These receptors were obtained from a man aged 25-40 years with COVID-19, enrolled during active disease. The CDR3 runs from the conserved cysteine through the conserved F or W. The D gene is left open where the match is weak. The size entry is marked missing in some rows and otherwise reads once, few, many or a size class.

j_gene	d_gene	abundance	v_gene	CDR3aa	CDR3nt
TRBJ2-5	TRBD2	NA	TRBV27	CASSLTSGTGETQYF	TGTGCCAGCAGTTTGACTAGCGGGACCGGGGAGACCCAGTACTTC
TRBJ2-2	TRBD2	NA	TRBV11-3	CASSLGPSGGAYTGELFF	TGTGCCAGCAGCTTAGGTCCTAGCGGGGGGGCCTACACCGGGGAGCTGTTTTTT
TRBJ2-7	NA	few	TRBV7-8	CASSPRPSTTGSSYEQYF	TGTGCCAGCAGCCCCCGACCATCTACTACGGGTAGCTCCTACGAGCAGTACTTC
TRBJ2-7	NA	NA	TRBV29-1	CSVERPNSQETAYEQYF	TGCAGCGTTGAACGCCCTAATTCACAGGAAACAGCCTACGAGCAGTACTTC
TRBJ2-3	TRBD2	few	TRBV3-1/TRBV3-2	CASSQEVAGVTDTQYF	TGTGCCAGCAGCCAAGAGGTAGCGGGGGTCACAGATACGCAGTATTTT
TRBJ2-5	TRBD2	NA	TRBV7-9	CASSHLLAGEKETQYF	TGTGCCAGCAGCCACCTACTAGCGGGGGAAAAAGAGACCCAGTACTTC
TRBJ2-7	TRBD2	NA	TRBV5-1	CASTGGYEQYF	TGCGCCAGCACGGGGGGGTACGAGCAGTACTTC
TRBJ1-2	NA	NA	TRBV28	CASSLAGYGYTF	TGTGCCAGCAGTTTAGCAGGGTATGGCTACACCTTC
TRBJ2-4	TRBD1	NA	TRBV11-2	CASSSTSTGPLRNIQYF	TGTGCCAGCAGCTCCACCTCGACAGGGCCTTTGAGGAACATTCAGTACTTC
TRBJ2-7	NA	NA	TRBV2	CASSDGRRRQEDNEQYF	TGTGCCAGCAGCGATGGGAGACGGCGCCAGGAAGACAACGAGCAGTACTTC
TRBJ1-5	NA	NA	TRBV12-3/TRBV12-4	CASSFRDRQPQHF	TGTGCCAGCAGTTTTAGAGACAGACAGCCCCAGCATTTT
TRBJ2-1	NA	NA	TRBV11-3	CASSLGANNEQFF	TGTGCCAGCAGCTTAGGAGCAAACAATGAGCAGTTCTTC
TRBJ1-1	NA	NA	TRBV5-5	CASSFGTFWLQGANTEAFF	TGTGCCAGCAGCTTCGGTACGTTTTGGCTCCAGGGCGCAAACACTGAAGCTTTCTTT
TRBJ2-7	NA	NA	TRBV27	CASTLESDEQYF	TGTGCCAGCACCCTAGAGAGCGACGAGCAGTACTTC
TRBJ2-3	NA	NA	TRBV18	CASSPRGAATDTQYF	TGTGCCAGCTCACCCCGGGGGGCCGCTACAGATACGCAGTATTTT
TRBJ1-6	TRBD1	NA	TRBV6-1	CASSEGTGNNSPLHF	TGTGCCAGCAGTGAAGGGACAGGGAATAATTCACCCCTCCACTTT
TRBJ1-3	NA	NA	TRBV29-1	CSVWGDSGNTIYF	TGCAGCGTTTGGGGGGACTCTGGAAACACCATATATTTT
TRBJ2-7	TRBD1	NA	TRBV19	CASSLYSGTDEQYF	TGTGCCAGTAGTCTATACTCCGGGACAGACGAGCAGTACTTC
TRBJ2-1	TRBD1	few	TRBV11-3	CASSLARTGGFNEQFF	TGTGCCAGCAGCTTAGCGAGGACAGGGGGCTTTAATGAGCAGTTCTTC
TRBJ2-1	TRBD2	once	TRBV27	CASSGTSGSRWINEQFF	TGTGCCAGCAGCGGGACTAGCGGGAGCCGGTGGATCAATGAGCAGTTCTTC
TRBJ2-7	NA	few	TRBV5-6	CASSLRYPSYEQYF	TGTGCCAGCAGCTTACGCTACCCGAGCTACGAGCAGTACTTC
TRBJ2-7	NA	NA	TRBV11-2	CASSLDPGLGYEQYF	TGTGCCAGCAGCTTAGATCCGGGACTCGGCTACGAGCAGTACTTC